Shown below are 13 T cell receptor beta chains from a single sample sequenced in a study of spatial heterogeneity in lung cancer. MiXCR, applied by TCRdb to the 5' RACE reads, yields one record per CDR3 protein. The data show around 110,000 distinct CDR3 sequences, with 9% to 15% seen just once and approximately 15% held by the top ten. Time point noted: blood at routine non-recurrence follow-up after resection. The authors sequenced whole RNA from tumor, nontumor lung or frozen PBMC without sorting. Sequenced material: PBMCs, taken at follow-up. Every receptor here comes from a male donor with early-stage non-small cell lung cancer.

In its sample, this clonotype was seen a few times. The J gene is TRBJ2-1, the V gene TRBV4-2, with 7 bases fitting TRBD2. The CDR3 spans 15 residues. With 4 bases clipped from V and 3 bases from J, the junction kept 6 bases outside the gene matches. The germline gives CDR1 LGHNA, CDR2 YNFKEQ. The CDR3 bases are TGTGCCAGCAGCCGACTAGCCGATATCTACAATGAGCAGTTCTTC. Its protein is CASSRLADIYNEQFF.

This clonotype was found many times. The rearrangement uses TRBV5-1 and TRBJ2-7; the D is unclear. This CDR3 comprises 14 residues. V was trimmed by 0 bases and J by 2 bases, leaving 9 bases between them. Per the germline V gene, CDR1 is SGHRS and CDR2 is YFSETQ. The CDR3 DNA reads TGCGCCAGCAGCTTGGAGCAGGTGACCTACGAGCAGTACTTC. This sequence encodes CASSLEQVTYEQYF.

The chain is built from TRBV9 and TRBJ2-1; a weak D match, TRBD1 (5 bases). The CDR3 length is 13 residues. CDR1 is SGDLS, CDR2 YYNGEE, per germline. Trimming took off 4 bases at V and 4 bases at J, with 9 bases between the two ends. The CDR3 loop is CASSLRQYNEQFF. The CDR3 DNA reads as TGTGCCAGCAGCTTACGACAGTACAATGAGCAGTTCTTC.

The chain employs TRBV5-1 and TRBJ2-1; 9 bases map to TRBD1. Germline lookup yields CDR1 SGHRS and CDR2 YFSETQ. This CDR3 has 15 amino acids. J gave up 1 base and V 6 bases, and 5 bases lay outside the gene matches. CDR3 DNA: TGCGCCAGCACCGTGGACAGGGGTTCCTACAATGAGCAGTTCTTC. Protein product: CASTVDRGSYNEQFF.

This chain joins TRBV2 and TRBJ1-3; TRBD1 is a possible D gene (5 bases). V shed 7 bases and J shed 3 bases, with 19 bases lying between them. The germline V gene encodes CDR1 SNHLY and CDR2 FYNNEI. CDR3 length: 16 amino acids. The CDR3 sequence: CASTQGRGRDGNTIYF. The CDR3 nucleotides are TGTGCCAGCACCCAAGGGAGGGGTAGAGATGGAAACACCATATATTTT.

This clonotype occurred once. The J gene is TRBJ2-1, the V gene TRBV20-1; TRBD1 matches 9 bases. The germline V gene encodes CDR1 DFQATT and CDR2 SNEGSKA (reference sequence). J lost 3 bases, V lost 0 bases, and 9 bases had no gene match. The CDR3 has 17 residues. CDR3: CSARDGDRATVYNEQFF. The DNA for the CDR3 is TGCAGTGCTAGAGATGGGGACAGGGCAACAGTCTACAATGAGCAGTTCTTC.

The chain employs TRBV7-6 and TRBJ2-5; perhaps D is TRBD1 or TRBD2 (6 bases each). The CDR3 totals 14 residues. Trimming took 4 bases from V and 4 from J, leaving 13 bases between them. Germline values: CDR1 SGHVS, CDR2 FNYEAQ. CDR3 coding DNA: TGTGCCAGCAGCTACCCGGGGGCCGGAGAGACCCAGTACTTC. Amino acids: CASSYPGAGETQYF. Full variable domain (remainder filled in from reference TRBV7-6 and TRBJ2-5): GAGVSQSPRYKVTKRGQDVALRCDPISGHVSLYWYRQALGQGPEFLTYFNYEAQQDKSGLPNDRFSAERPEGSISTLTIQRTEQRDSAMYRCASSYPGAGETQYFGPGTRLLVL.

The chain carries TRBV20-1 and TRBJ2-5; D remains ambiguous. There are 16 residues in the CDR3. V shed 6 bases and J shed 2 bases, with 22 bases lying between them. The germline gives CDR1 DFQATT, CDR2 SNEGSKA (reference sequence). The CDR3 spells CSANDGRTAAQETQYF. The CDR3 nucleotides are TGCAGTGCCAACGATGGACGGACCGCGGCACAAGAGACCCAGTACTTC.

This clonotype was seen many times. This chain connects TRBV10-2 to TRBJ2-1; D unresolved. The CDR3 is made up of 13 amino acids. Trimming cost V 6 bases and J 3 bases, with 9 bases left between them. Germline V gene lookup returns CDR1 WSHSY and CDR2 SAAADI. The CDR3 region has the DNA TGCGCCAGCAGGCCCGGAAGCTACAATGAGCAGTTCTTC. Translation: CASRPGSYNEQFF.

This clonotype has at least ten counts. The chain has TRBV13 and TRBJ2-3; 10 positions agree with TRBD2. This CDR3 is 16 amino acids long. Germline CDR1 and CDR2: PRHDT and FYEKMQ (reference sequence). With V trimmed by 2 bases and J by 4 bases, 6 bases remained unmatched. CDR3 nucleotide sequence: TGTGCCAGCAGCTTAAGGCTAGCGGGGGAGCCAGATACGCAGTATTTT. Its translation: CASSLRLAGEPDTQYF. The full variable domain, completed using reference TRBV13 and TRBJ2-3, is AAGVIQSPRHLIKEKRETATLKCYPIPRHDTVYWYQQGPGQDPQFLISFYEKMQSDKGSIPDRFSAQQFSDYHSELNMSSLELGDSALYFCASSLRLAGEPDTQYFGPGTRLTVL.

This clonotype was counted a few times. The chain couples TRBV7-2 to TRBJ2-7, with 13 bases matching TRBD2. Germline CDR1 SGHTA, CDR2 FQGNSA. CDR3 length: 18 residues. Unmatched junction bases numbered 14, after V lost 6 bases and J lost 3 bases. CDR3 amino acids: CASSTTGLAGLPYYEQYF. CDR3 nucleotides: TGTGCCAGCAGTACTACGGGACTAGCGGGGCTGCCCTACTACGAGCAGTACTTC. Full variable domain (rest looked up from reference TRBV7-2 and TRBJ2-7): GAGVSQSPSNKVTEKGKDVELRCDPISGHTALYWYRQSLGQGLEFLIYFQGNSAPDKSGLPSDRFSAERTGGSVSTLTIQRTQQEDSAVYLCASSTTGLAGLPYYEQYFGPGTRLTVT.

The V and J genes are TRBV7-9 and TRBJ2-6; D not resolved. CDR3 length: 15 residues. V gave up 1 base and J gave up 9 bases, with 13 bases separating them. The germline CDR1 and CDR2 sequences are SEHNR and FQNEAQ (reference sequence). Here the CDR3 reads CASSLEFLRSNVLTF. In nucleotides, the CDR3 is TGTGCCAGCAGCTTAGAGTTCCTACGGAGCAACGTCCTGACTTTC.

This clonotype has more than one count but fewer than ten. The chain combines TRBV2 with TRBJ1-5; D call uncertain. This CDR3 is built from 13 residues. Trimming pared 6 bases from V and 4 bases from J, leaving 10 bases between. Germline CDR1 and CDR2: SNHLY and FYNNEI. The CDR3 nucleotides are TGTGCCAGCAGGCCCGGGCCAAATCAGCCCCAGCATTTT. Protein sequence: CASRPGPNQPQHF.